One and the same sample provided the 24 T cell receptor beta chains below, sequenced in a study of blood T cell repertoires in COVID-19. Sequenced by immunoSEQ multiplex PCR; TCRdb stores in-frame clones only, minus some. The sample yields 130,000 to 150,000 clones, 85% seen once. Sequencing was done on a sample of peripheral blood. The receptors here all came from a woman in her forties with active or convalescent COVID-19.

The CDR3, as DNA: TGTGCCAGCAGTTTATTAGGGGGGGGCGGAGGGTCACCCCTCCACTTT. It is translated as CASSLLGGGGGSPLHF. The chain uses TRBV28 and TRBJ1-6; D is perhaps TRBD1 (6 bases). Germline V gene sequence: CDR1 MDHEN, CDR2 SYDVKM. CDR3 size: 16 residues. V was shortened by 1 base and J by 10 bases, with 17 bases between the two germline ends.

The rearrangement links TRBV3-1 (or the pseudogene TRBV3-2) to TRBJ2-1, with TRBD2 matching over 7 bases. This CDR3 region has 17 residues. CDR1 and CDR2 (germline): LGHDT, YNNKEL (reference sequence). V dropped 3 bases and J dropped 2; count of bases not matched to a gene: 10. The CDR3 spells CASSHPSRRETYNEQFF. CDR3 DNA: TGTGCCAGCAGCCATCCTTCGAGGCGGGAGACCTACAATGAGCAGTTCTTC.

The chain has TRBV19 and TRBJ1-1, with a possible D match to TRBD1 (5 bases). V dropped 8 bases and J dropped 0 bases, with 16 bases sitting between them. CDR1 and CDR2 (germline): LNHDA, SQIVND (reference sequence). The CDR3 is 15 amino acids. CDR3 protein: CASRLDSNMNTEAFF. In DNA, the CDR3 is TGTGCCAGTCGGTTAGACAGCAACATGAACACTGAAGCTTTCTTT. Complete variable domain (other parts from reference TRBV19 and TRBJ1-1): DGGITQSPKYLFRKEGQNVTLSCEQNLNHDAMYWYRQDPGQGLRLIYYSQIVNDFQKGDIAEGYSVSREKKESFPLTVTSAQKNPTAFYLCASRLDSNMNTEAFFGQGTRLTVV.

J is TRBJ2-1 and V is TRBV7-9; TRBD2 agrees at 15 bases. The CDR3 extends over 15 amino acids. Germline V gene sequence: CDR1 SEHNR, CDR2 FQNEAQ (reference sequence). V was pared by 6 bases and J by 10 bases, with 7 bases of the junction left unmatched. In DNA form, the CDR3 reads TGTGCCAGCAGACGTGGACTAGCGGGAGGGGAGGAGCAGTTCTTC. It translates to CASRRGLAGGEEQFF.

The chain couples TRBV19 to TRBJ1-2; 9 bases match TRBD1. Germline assignment: CDR1 LNHDA and CDR2 SQIVND (reference sequence). CDR3 length: 14 residues. V trimming: 4 bases; J trimming: 4 bases; junction bases outside the gene matches: 4. This CDR3 is CASSTGQGIYGYTF. CDR3 DNA sequence: TGTGCCAGTAGTACGGGACAGGGCATCTATGGCTACACCTTC.

Ten or more counts support this clone. The J gene is TRBJ1-6, the V gene TRBV27, with 7 positions matching TRBD1. Germline V lookup: CDR1 MNHEY, CDR2 SMNVEV (reference sequence). V gave up 6 bases and J gave up 9 bases; unmatched junction bases: 8. The CDR3 length is 14 residues. CDR3 DNA: TGTGCCAGCAGCACAGGGGTTCAGGGTTCACCCCTCCACTTT. The encoded protein is CASSTGVQGSPLHF.

The gene calls are TRBV28 and TRBJ1-2, with TRBD1 identical over 7 bases. Germline CDR1 reads MDHEN; CDR2 reads SYDVKM. The CDR3 has 16 amino acids. V gave up 2 bases and J gave up 4 bases; unmatched junction bases: 10. CDR3 loop: CASSLLGQGVLYGYTF. The CDR3 DNA is TGTGCCAGCAGTTTACTCGGCCAGGGGGTGCTCTATGGCTACACCTTC.

The chain couples TRBV10-3 to TRBJ2-4; possible D gene TRBD1, 5 bases. From germline, CDR1 is ENHRY and CDR2 SYGVKD. The CDR3 covers 14 residues. The V end was cut by 0 bases, the J end by 5 bases, with 8 bases between. The CDR3 loop reads CAISESGRENIQYF. CDR3 DNA: TGTGCCATCAGTGAGTCAGGCAGGGAAAACATTCAGTACTTC.

The rearrangement joins TRBV10-3 to TRBJ1-1; D may be TRBD1 (6 bases). Trimming removed 5 bases at V and 2 bases at J, with 9 bases between. This CDR3 contains 13 residues. Germline CDR1 is ENHRY and CDR2 is SYGVKD. CDR3 nucleotide sequence: TGTGCCATCAGTCAGGGGTTTAACACTGAAGCTTTCTTT. Its translation: CAISQGFNTEAFF.

The J gene is TRBJ2-2, the V gene TRBV19, with 9 bases matching TRBD1. There are 15 residues in the CDR3. The trim removed 3 bases at V and 6 bases at J, leaving 5 bases unmatched. The germline V gene has CDR1 LNHDA and CDR2 SQIVND (reference sequence). CDR3 sequence: CASSIHRGRPGELFF. As DNA, the CDR3 is TGTGCCAGTAGTATCCACAGGGGGCGCCCCGGGGAGCTGTTTTTT.

V is TRBV29-1 and J is TRBJ2-1, with D possibly being TRBD2 (6 bases). CDR3 length: 11 residues. V was clipped by 6 bases and J by 6 bases, with 9 bases between them. Germline CDR1 is SQVTM and CDR2 is ANQGSEA. The CDR3 loop reads CSVGTLNEQFF. DNA of the CDR3: TGCAGCGTCGGGACTCTCAATGAGCAGTTCTTC.

The chain combines TRBV27 with TRBJ2-7, with a possible D match to TRBD2 (5 bases). The CDR3 totals 13 residues. V lost 0 bases, J lost 2 bases, and 5 bases lay in between. The germline CDR1 and CDR2 sequences are MNHEY and SMNVEV (reference sequence). The chain's CDR3 is CASSLSRAYEQYF. DNA for the CDR3: TGTGCCAGCAGTTTATCGAGGGCCTACGAGCAGTACTTC.

The gene calls are TRBV7-9 and TRBJ1-3; D is uncertain. This CDR3 region has 14 residues. The V gene lost 7 bases and the J gene lost 0 bases, with 10 bases spanning the gap. Germline V gives CDR1 SEHNR, CDR2 FQNEAQ (reference sequence). The CDR3 reads CASTFPGSGNTIYF. DNA of the CDR3: TGTGCCAGCACCTTCCCGGGCTCTGGAAACACCATATATTTT.

This clone was seen a single time. The J gene is TRBJ2-7, the V gene TRBV5-6; 8 bases are a match to TRBD1. With V trimmed by 6 bases and J by 2 bases, 10 bases remained unmatched. This CDR3 comprises 15 residues. CDR1 and CDR2 (germline): SGHDT, YYEEEE. The CDR3 loop is CASTLAPTGAYEQYF. For the CDR3, the DNA is TGTGCCAGCACCCTGGCCCCGACAGGGGCCTACGAGCAGTACTTC.

The J gene is TRBJ2-7, the V gene TRBV6-5; the match to TRBD2 covers 10 bases. Trimming took 4 bases from V and 5 from J; bases not matched to a gene: 8. The CDR3 is 15 amino acids. CDR1 MNHEY and CDR2 SVGAGI come from the germline V gene. The CDR3 loop is CASSFTSGGADEQYF. The CDR3 bases are TGTGCCAGCAGTTTTACGAGCGGGGGGGCCGACGAGCAGTACTTC.

CDR3 sequence reads: CATSDWASGRTDTQYF. The CDR3 bases are TGTGCCACCAGTGATTGGGCTAGCGGGAGGACAGATACGCAGTATTTT. The V and J genes are TRBV24-1 and TRBJ2-3, with 11 bases identical to TRBD2. Germline-derived CDR1 and CDR2 are KGHDR and SFDVKD. Trimming removed 2 bases from V and 3 bases from J; junction bases left unmatched: 3. This CDR3 has 16 residues.

V usage is TRBV7-8 and J usage is TRBJ1-6; D possibly corresponds to TRBD1 (5 bases). Germline V gene sequence: CDR1 SGHVS, CDR2 FQNEAQ. Trimming stripped 5 bases from V and 0 bases from J, with 23 bases between. The CDR3 contains 20 residues. The CDR3 DNA reads as TGTGCCAGCAGCCGAGGGACGGCGGCGGGAACGAGCTCCTATAATTCACCCCTCCACTTT. As protein: CASSRGTAAGTSSYNSPLHF.

The V gene is TRBV5-1, the J gene TRBJ2-3; 10 nucleotides match TRBD2. Germline values: CDR1 SGHRS, CDR2 YFSETQ. The ends lost 0 bases at V and 5 bases at J; junction bases unmatched: 3. The CDR3 consists of 15 residues. CDR3: CASSLASGGGDTQYF. The DNA of the CDR3 is TGCGCCAGCAGCTTGGCTAGCGGGGGCGGAGATACGCAGTATTTT.

This clone has just one count. The chain links TRBV28 to TRBJ2-7, with 9 bases fitting TRBD1. Germline-derived CDR1 and CDR2 are MDHEN and SYDVKM. V gave up 1 base and J gave up 4 bases; unmatched junction bases: 8. The CDR3 runs to 16 residues. CDR3 amino acids: CASSLLPGQGSYEQYF. The CDR3 DNA follows: TGTGCCAGCAGTTTATTGCCGGGACAGGGTTCATACGAGCAGTACTTC.

The chain joins TRBV28 to TRBJ2-1; D possibly corresponds to TRBD1 (5 bases). Between the trimmed V and J ends, which lost 6 bases and 10 bases, there was a span of 13 bases. The germline V gene encodes CDR1 MDHEN and CDR2 SYDVKM. The CDR3 totals 12 residues. The CDR3, as DNA: TGTGCCAGCAGGGGGCTAGGCCGGGAGCAGTTCTTC. Its protein product is CASRGLGREQFF.

Only one count was recorded for this clone. The rearrangement joins TRBV5-1 to TRBJ1-2; D gene uncertain. The V gene's germline CDR1 is SGHRS and CDR2 YFSETQ. The CDR3 runs 14 residues. V shed 5 bases and J shed 4 bases, with 15 bases lying between them. CDR3 protein: CASSGGVYGYGYTF. In nucleotides, the CDR3 is TGCGCCAGCAGTGGCGGGGTGTATGGCTATGGCTACACCTTC.

V and J are TRBV19 and TRBJ1-2; 8 bases are shared with TRBD1. There are 13 residues in the CDR3. Germline values: CDR1 LNHDA, CDR2 SQIVND (reference sequence). V shed 3 bases and J 4 bases; nucleotides not matched to a gene: 1. The CDR3 protein is CASSMGTGYGYTF. The CDR3 nucleotides are TGTGCCAGTAGTATGGGGACAGGCTATGGCTACACCTTC.

The V gene is TRBV19, the J gene TRBJ2-2; D may be TRBD1 (5 bases). This CDR3 is 14 amino acids long. The V end was cut by 10 bases, the J end by 4 bases, with 16 bases between. The germline gives CDR1 LNHDA, CDR2 SQIVND (reference sequence). DNA of the CDR3: TGTGCCACGAGCAGGGCCCCGGGCACCGGGGAGCTGTTTTTT. This gives the protein CATSRAPGTGELFF.

The V gene is TRBV9, the J gene TRBJ2-2; 7 bases match TRBD2. Trimming removed 6 bases from V and 7 bases from J; junction bases left unmatched: 9. The length of the CDR3 is 14 residues. The germline V gene encodes CDR1 SGDLS and CDR2 YYNGEE. The CDR3 DNA reads TGTGCCAGCACCCTGGGACCTAGCGGCGGGGAGCTGTTTTTT. This codes for CASTLGPSGGELFF.